These 12 T cell receptor beta chains came from one sample sequenced in a study of blood T cell repertoires in COVID-19. Method: immunoSEQ multiplex PCR; TCRdb's copy keeps in-frame clones and lacks some. The repertoire holds 200,000 to 250,000 clones, with around 81% as singletons. Sequencing input: PBMCs or T cells enriched from blood (not recorded which). The receptor set was obtained from a man aged 30 to 45 with acute COVID-19.

CDR3 nucleotide sequence: TGCGCCAGCAGCTTTAACCCGGGATCTTATGAAGCTTTCTTT. It translates to CASSFNPGSYEAFF. The rearrangement uses TRBV5-1 and TRBJ1-1; D gene ambiguous. Germline V lookup: CDR1 SGHRS, CDR2 YFSETQ. This CDR3 comprises 14 residues. Trimming removed 2 bases at V and 7 bases at J, with 15 bases between.

This sequence joins TRBV10-3 and TRBJ2-3; no definite D call. V was clipped by 4 bases and J by 2 bases, with 4 bases between them. CDR1 and CDR2 (germline): ENHRY, SYGVKD. The CDR3 consists of 12 residues. The CDR3 reads CAISGLTDTQYF. The CDR3 DNA is TGTGCCATCAGTGGTCTCACAGATACGCAGTATTTT.

The V and J genes are TRBV19 and TRBJ1-1; D gene unclear. V gave up 2 bases and J gave up 0 bases, with 13 bases separating them. This CDR3 spans 16 amino acids. The germline CDR1 and CDR2 sequences are LNHDA and SQIVND (reference sequence). CDR3 amino acids: CASSISPVSMNTEAFF. CDR3 DNA sequence: TGTGCCAGTAGTATAAGCCCGGTCTCCATGAACACTGAAGCTTTCTTT.

The table lists this clone with a count of one. This rearrangement joins TRBV6-6 to TRBJ1-4; tentative D call: TRBD1 (5 bases). V dropped 0 bases and J dropped 4 bases, with 9 bases sitting between them. Germline V lookup: CDR1 MNHNY, CDR2 SVGAGI (reference sequence). CDR3 size: 15 residues. CDR3: CASSYSTGGNEKLFF. CDR3 DNA: TGTGCCAGCAGTTACTCCACAGGCGGTAATGAAAAACTGTTTTTT.

This clone was recorded a few times. The chain carries TRBV7-9 and TRBJ1-1; D is uncertain. CDR1 is SEHNR and CDR2 is FQNEAQ in the germline V gene (reference sequence). The CDR3 has 15 residues. V lost 1 base, J lost 4 bases, and 13 bases lay in between. This CDR3 reads CASSLGGLGSTEAFF. The CDR3 coding sequence is TGTGCCAGCAGCTTAGGTGGGTTAGGGAGCACTGAAGCTTTCTTT.

The chain carries TRBV28 and TRBJ1-2; D call uncertain. This CDR3 is 12 amino acids long. Germline V lookup: CDR1 MDHEN, CDR2 SYDVKM. Trimming cost V 8 bases and J 2 bases, with 9 bases left between them. DNA for the CDR3: TGTGCCAGCGCTAGAACCAACTATGGCTACACCTTC. Protein product: CASARTNYGYTF.

This chain joins TRBV24-1 and TRBJ2-5; D is unclear. The CDR3 contains 15 residues. Germline loops: CDR1 KGHDR, CDR2 SFDVKD. The germline V and J ends were trimmed by 0 bases and 3 bases, with 10 bases remaining between them. The CDR3 coding sequence is TGTGCCACCAGTGATTTGGGGCAGGCCAAAGAGACCCAGTACTTC. Protein sequence: CATSDLGQAKETQYF.

This sequence joins TRBV4-1 and TRBJ1-1; tentative D call: TRBD1 (5 bases). Germline V gene data show CDR1 as MGHRA and CDR2 as YSYEKL. This CDR3 is built from 16 residues. Trimming stripped 2 bases from V and 0 bases from J, with 13 bases between. CDR3 loop: CASSQKGQGLNTEAFF. The CDR3, as DNA: TGCGCCAGCAGCCAAAAAGGGCAGGGTCTGAACACTGAAGCTTTCTTT.

This clone was counted once. The chain joins TRBV2 to TRBJ2-3, with TRBD2 identical over 12 bases. Germline trimming cut 7 bases from V and 3 bases from J; bases unmatched to any gene: 14. This CDR3 is built from 18 residues. CDR1 and CDR2 (germline): SNHLY, FYNNEI. This chain's CDR3 is CASIFGLAGGPGTDTQYF. In nucleotides, the CDR3 is TGTGCCAGCATTTTCGGCCTAGCGGGGGGGCCGGGTACAGATACGCAGTATTTT.

This sequence joins TRBV5-1 and TRBJ1-1; 7 positions agree with TRBD1. In germline, CDR1 is SGHRS, CDR2 YFSETQ. Losses at the gene ends were 3 bases for V and 4 bases for J; bases not matched to a gene: 6. This CDR3 region has 14 residues. The CDR3, as DNA: TGCGCCAGCAGCTGGGCCCAGGGGGGCACTGAAGCTTTCTTT. Its protein is CASSWAQGGTEAFF.

This clone was detected once. The chain carries TRBV5-1 and TRBJ1-2, with 8 bases aligning to TRBD1. The V gene's germline CDR1 is SGHRS and CDR2 YFSETQ. The CDR3 runs to 14 residues. With V trimmed by 0 bases and J by 2 bases, 0 bases remained unmatched. CDR3 in DNA: TGCGCCAGCAGCTTGGGGACAGGGAACTATGGCTACACCTTC. It translates to CASSLGTGNYGYTF.

The chain couples TRBV6-5 to TRBJ2-3, with no clear D. The CDR3 consists of 11 residues. Trimming left V 8 bases short and J 6 bases short, with 9 bases between. The germline CDR1 and CDR2 sequences are MNHEY and SVGAGI. CDR3 nucleotide sequence: TGTGCCAGCTCTCGCCAGGATACGCAGTATTTT. It codes for CASSRQDTQYF.